Described below is a single T cell receptor (beta chain) sequence and its context. Germline loops: CDR1 LGHDT, CDR2 YNNKEL (reference sequence). Trimming took off 1 base at V and 8 bases at J, with 24 bases between the two ends. This CDR3 comprises 18 residues. Data came from immunoSEQ multiplex PCR; TCRdb stores just in-frame clones and leaves some out. The data contain 140,000 to 150,000 clones, more than 85% of them singletons. This record comes from a study of T cell responses to AZD1222 COVID-19 vaccine. The sample here was peripheral blood, taken on day 0 of AZD1222 vaccination. The sequence was obtained from an adult in good health. This rearrangement joins TRBV3-1 (or the pseudogene TRBV3-2) to TRBJ2-1; TRBD2 is a possible D gene (6 bases). The CDR3, as DNA: TGTGCCAGCAGCCAAGTTGCAAGCTGGAAGGGCACGGGAGATGAGCAGTTCTTC. Its translation is CASSQVASWKGTGDEQFF.